Following are 25 T cell receptor beta chains from one sample sequenced in a study of CD8 T cells in ankylosing spondylitis. Study-wide results and caveats: Apparently characteristic of ankylosing spondylitis blood was a TCR beta motif (about 8 highly homologous variants).

TCRdb reprocessed the 5' RACE reads via MiXCR and lists one record per CDR3 protein. The table lists 330,000 or so distinct CDR3 sequences, 7.5% to 9% of them singletons. No antigens are known for them. The sequencing sample was made of blood, either unsorted or a sorted T cell fraction (not recorded which). Source of these receptors: a male donor with ankylosing spondylitis.

The rearrangement links TRBV3-1 to TRBJ1-6; D not certain. The V end was cut by 2 bases, the J end by 6 bases, with 11 bases between. The CDR3 has 15 amino acids. The germline gives CDR1 LGHDT, CDR2 YNNKEL (reference sequence). The CDR3 loop is CASSQNGDFNSPLHF. The CDR3 nucleotides read TGTGCCAGCAGCCAAAACGGCGACTTTAATTCACCCCTCCACTTT.

The chain has TRBV18 and TRBJ2-2; tentatively, D is TRBD1 (5 bases). V lost 1 base and J lost 0, with 9 bases in between. Germline CDR1 reads KGHSH; CDR2 reads LQKENI. The CDR3 is made up of 16 amino acids. CDR3 sequence (DNA): TGTGCCAGCTCACCACTTAAGGGGTCGAACACCGGGGAGCTGTTTTTT. Translating gives CASSPLKGSNTGELFF.

Only a few counts were recorded for this clonotype. The chain links TRBV5-6 to TRBJ2-3, with 12 bases fitting TRBD2. This CDR3 spans 16 amino acids. Germline V gene lookup returns CDR1 SGHDT and CDR2 YYEEEE. The junction had 6 bases not matched to a gene; V was cut back by 2 bases and J by 5 bases. This CDR3 reads CASSFKGLAGIDTQYF. DNA for the CDR3: TGTGCCAGCAGCTTTAAAGGACTAGCGGGAATAGATACGCAGTATTTT. Based on the CDR3 plus reference TRBV5-6 and TRBJ2-3, the full variable domain is DAGVTQSPTHLIKTRGQQVTLRCSPKSGHDTVSWYQQALGQGPQFIFQYYEEEERQRGNFPDRFSGHQFPNYSSELNVNALLLGDSALYLCASSFKGLAGIDTQYFGPGTRLTVL.

The genes are TRBV7-8 and TRBJ2-1; 10 nucleotides align to TRBD2. The V and J ends lost 5 bases and 5 bases, in that order; junction bases with no gene match: 6. The germline V gene has CDR1 SGHVS and CDR2 FQNEAQ. CDR3 length: 15 residues. The CDR3 is CASSRGLASHNEQFF. The CDR3 coding sequence is TGTGCCAGCAGCCGGGGACTAGCGAGTCACAATGAGCAGTTCTTC. The full variable domain, completed using reference TRBV7-8 and TRBJ2-1, is GAGVSQSPRYKVAKRGQDVALRCDPISGHVSLFWYQQALGQGPEFLTYFQNEAQLDKSGLPSDRFFAERPEGSVSTLKIQRTQQEDSAVYLCASSRGLASHNEQFFGPGTRLTVL.

This clonotype was recorded at least ten times. In DNA, the CDR3 is TGCGCCAGCAGCCAAGGTGCGGGAGCGAACACCGGGGAGCTGTTTTTT. Encoded protein: CASSQGAGANTGELFF. The rearrangement joins TRBV4-3 to TRBJ2-2, with 7 bases that match TRBD2. CDR1 LGHNA and CDR2 YSLEER come from the germline V gene. J was trimmed by 0 bases and V by 1 base; bases with no gene match: 2. This CDR3 comprises 16 residues.

This clonotype was detected only a few times. The chain is built from TRBV29-1 and TRBJ2-3, with 8 bases matching TRBD2. CDR1 is SQVTM, CDR2 ANQGSEA, per germline. The ends lost 5 bases at V and 0 bases at J; junction bases unmatched: 4. CDR3 size: 14 residues. The CDR3 region is CSVRGGTSTDTQYF. The CDR3 DNA reads as TGCAGCGTTCGGGGGGGGACTAGCACAGATACGCAGTATTTT.

This chain uses TRBV5-1 with TRBJ2-7; no clear D. With 0 bases removed from V and 4 bases from J, the gap between germline ends came to 8 bases. The CDR3 sequence is 13 residues long. CDR1 is SGHRS and CDR2 is YFSETQ in the germline V gene. CDR3 in DNA: TGCGCCAGCAGCTTGGCCACAAATTACGAGCAGTACTTC. Its translation: CASSLATNYEQYF.

This clonotype has more than one count but fewer than ten. The chain uses TRBV7-9 and TRBJ1-4, with D tentatively TRBD1 (5 bases). CDR1 SEHNR and CDR2 FQNEAQ come from the germline V gene (reference sequence). Trimming left V 5 bases short and J 8 bases short, with 21 bases between. The CDR3 has 16 residues. CDR3 sequence: CASSPGTPGGREKLFF. CDR3 coding DNA: TGTGCCAGCAGCCCGGGGACTCCTGGGGGTAGGGAAAAACTGTTTTTT.

V gene TRBV9 combines with J gene TRBJ1-1; a possible D gene is TRBD1 (5 bases). CDR3 size: 15 residues. Trimming pared 0 bases from V and 3 bases from J, leaving 12 bases between. The germline V gene encodes CDR1 SGDLS and CDR2 YYNGEE. CDR3 coding DNA: TGTGCCAGCAGCGTAGGGTGGGGGGGGTACACTGAAGCTTTCTTT. Protein product: CASSVGWGGYTEAFF.

The gene calls are TRBV24-1 and TRBJ2-3; 9 bases fit TRBD1. The germline CDR1 and CDR2 sequences are KGHDR and SFDVKD. J gave up 2 bases and V 2 bases, and 7 bases lay outside the gene matches. The CDR3 extends over 17 amino acids. The DNA of the CDR3 is TGTGCCACCAGTGATTGGGGACAGGGTTTCATCACAGATACGCAGTATTTT. Translation: CATSDWGQGFITDTQYF.

This clonotype was counted a few times. V gene TRBV12-3 or TRBV12-4 combines with J gene TRBJ1-4, with D uncertain. V was shortened by 3 bases and J by 0 bases, with 8 bases between the two germline ends. The length of the CDR3 is 15 residues. The CDR3 DNA follows: TGTGCCAGCAGTTTTCGTGGGGCAACTAATGAAAAACTGTTTTTT. It encodes CASSFRGATNEKLFF.

This clonotype was observed many times. The gene calls are TRBV7-3 and TRBJ2-2, with D tentatively TRBD1 or TRBD2 (5 bases each). V shed 5 bases and J shed 4 bases, with 8 bases lying between them. This CDR3 has 13 residues. Germline-derived CDR1 and CDR2 are SGHTA and FQGTGA. The CDR3 DNA reads TGTGCCAGCAGCCGGGACGGCACCGGGGAGCTGTTTTTT. Its protein product is CASSRDGTGELFF.

V usage is TRBV6-1 and J usage is TRBJ2-3; D is possibly TRBD1 or TRBD2 (5 bases each). Germline V gene data show CDR1 as MNHNS and CDR2 as SASEGT. The CDR3 is 16 amino acids. V lost 3 bases and J 2 bases, leaving 15 bases between the germline ends. The CDR3 DNA follows: TGTGCCAGCAGTGATATCGGGGACGCCTTCACAGATACGCAGTATTTT. Its protein product is CASSDIGDAFTDTQYF.

This chain uses TRBV11-2 with TRBJ2-3, with D perhaps TRBD1 (6 bases). V was cut by 5 bases and J by 8 bases, with 14 bases left in between. This CDR3 contains 13 residues. In germline, CDR1 is SGHAT, CDR2 FQNNGV. This CDR3 is CASSRAGGGTQYF. The DNA for the CDR3 is TGTGCCAGCAGCCGAGCTGGGGGCGGTACGCAGTATTTT. The whole variable domain, remainder taken from reference TRBV11-2 and TRBJ2-3, is EAGVAQSPRYKIIEKRQSVAFWCNPISGHATLYWYQQILGQGPKLLIQFQNNGVVDDSQLPKDRFSAERLKGVDSTLKIQPAKLEDSAVYLCASSRAGGGTQYFGPGTRLTVL.

This clonotype was found a few times. The rearrangement links TRBV5-1 to TRBJ2-5, with D uncertain. Germline CDR1 SGHRS, CDR2 YFSETQ. V lost 1 base and J lost 10, with 23 bases in between. The CDR3 contains 16 residues. Here the CDR3 reads CASSLRSAREEVGQYF. CDR3 DNA sequence: TGCGCCAGCAGCTTGCGGAGCGCAAGAGAAGAAGTTGGCCAGTACTTC.

The chain recombines TRBV4-1 with TRBJ1-1; no firm D call. Between the trimmed V and J ends, which lost 0 bases and 5 bases, there was a span of 10 bases. Germline CDR1 is MGHRA and CDR2 is YSYEKL. There are 14 residues in the CDR3. In DNA, the CDR3 is TGCGCCAGCAGCCAAGAAATAGAAGGAACTGAAGCTTTCTTT. Its translation: CASSQEIEGTEAFF.

This clonotype was seen a handful of times. The chain recombines TRBV29-1 with TRBJ2-1, with 11 nucleotides matching TRBD1. CDR3 length: 16 residues. Unmatched junction bases numbered 9, after V lost 0 bases and J lost 8 bases. CDR1 SQVTM and CDR2 ANQGSEA come from the germline V gene. CDR3 nucleotide sequence: TGCAGCGTTGAAGATCCGGGGACAGGGGGTTACGATGAGCAGTTCTTC. Its protein product is CSVEDPGTGGYDEQFF.

The CDR3 DNA follows: TGTGCCATCAGTGACCCGGTGGCGGGAACCGGGGAGCTGTTTTTT. Its translation is CAISDPVAGTGELFF. This rearrangement joins TRBV10-3 to TRBJ2-2; a weak D match, TRBD2 (6 bases). V gave up 3 bases and J gave up 5 bases, with 13 bases separating them. In germline, CDR1 is ENHRY, CDR2 SYGVKD. CDR3 size: 15 residues.

This clonotype was seen many times. The chain links TRBV5-1 to TRBJ2-1, with 13 bases lining up with TRBD2. The CDR3 consists of 15 residues. Germline-derived CDR1 and CDR2 are SGHRS and YFSETQ. V lost 0 bases to trimming and J lost 7 bases; unmatched junction nucleotides: 1. As DNA, the CDR3 is TGCGCCAGCAGCTTGGGACTAGCGGGAGGAAATGAGCAGTTCTTC. Its protein product is CASSLGLAGGNEQFF.

CDR3 sequence reads: CASSPTSVGDIQYF. The CDR3 DNA follows: TGCGCCAGCAGCCCAACGTCAGTTGGAGACATTCAGTACTTC. This chain joins TRBV5-1 and TRBJ2-4; D is ambiguous. The germline V gene encodes CDR1 SGHRS and CDR2 YFSETQ. The V gene lost 4 bases and the J gene lost 8 bases, with 16 bases spanning the gap. The CDR3 is 14 amino acids.

The chain recombines TRBV10-3 with TRBJ2-3, with D hard to call. CDR1 ENHRY and CDR2 SYGVKD come from the germline V gene. This CDR3 spans 17 amino acids. Deletions cut 0 bases from V and 0 bases from J, with 13 bases between. Here the CDR3 reads CAISESWRSTSTDTQYF. The CDR3 coding sequence is TGTGCCATCAGTGAGTCTTGGCGGAGCACTAGCACAGATACGCAGTATTTT.

This clonotype was seen a handful of times. The chain couples TRBV10-1 to TRBJ2-4; TRBD1 agrees at 9 bases. The junction had 13 bases not matched to a gene; V was cut back by 6 bases and J by 13 bases. From germline, CDR1 is WNHNN and CDR2 SYGVQD (reference sequence). The CDR3 loop spans 14 amino acids. CDR3 amino acids: CASSDNRDREVQYF. The CDR3 DNA is TGCGCCAGCAGCGACAACCGGGACAGGGAAGTCCAGTACTTC.

The J gene is TRBJ1-1, the V gene TRBV7-2; TRBD1 is a possible D gene (5 bases). CDR1 is SGHTA, CDR2 FQGNSA, per germline. The CDR3 extends over 17 amino acids. V was trimmed by 1 base and J by 0 bases, leaving 15 bases between them. The CDR3 DNA is TGTGCCAGCAGCTTAGGTGGGACGGTGGTTCTGAACACTGAAGCTTTCTTT. Amino acid sequence: CASSLGGTVVLNTEAFF.

This clonotype was counted only a few times. CDR3 sequence: CAIKIGPQRRNNEQFF. Here the CDR3 DNA reads TGTGCCATCAAGATCGGCCCGCAGCGGAGGAACAATGAGCAGTTCTTC. This rearrangement joins TRBV10-3 to TRBJ2-1; possibly TRBD2 for D (5 bases). Trimming removed 7 bases at V and 5 bases at J, with 21 bases between. The germline V gene has CDR1 ENHRY and CDR2 SYGVKD. The CDR3 covers 16 residues.

This clonotype has a count of ten or more. The V call is TRBV6-2 or TRBV6-3, the J call TRBJ1-5; D is ambiguous. V was shortened by 5 bases and J by 6 bases, with 8 bases between the two germline ends. CDR3 size: 12 residues. Germline lookup yields CDR1 MNHEY and CDR2 SVGEGT. CDR3 sequence: CASSARSQPQHF. In DNA, the CDR3 is TGTGCCAGCAGTGCGAGATCTCAGCCCCAGCATTTT.